This TCR beta chain was retrieved from a study of metastatic and nonmetastatic thyroid tumors. Study background: Where malignant and benign thyroid patients were concerned, repertoires were compared across blood and tumor or nodule tissue.

As regards this clone: Antigen unknown. The junction and the germline gene differ at one end; a read error may be behind it.

This CDR3 is built from 15 residues. From germline, CDR1 is SGHTA and CDR2 FQGNSA. Thyroid surgery had not been preceded by any treatment in any patient. Study-wide results and limits: Significantly greater TCR beta diversity was reportedly found in malignant thyroid tumors than in benign nodules (in blood and tumor).

In the source study's methods: Differences in CDR3 between clinicopathological groups were drawn on to build a classifier intended to discriminate distant-metastatic papillary thyroid cancer patients. MiXCR was used by TCRdb to re-call the PCR reads. The V and J calls shown here were made by TCRdb, not taken from the authors' results. In the table there are about 92,000 clones, 14% to 15% of which are singletons. Sequenced material: blood. V is TRBV7-2 and J is TRBJ2-7, with a weak D call TRBD1 (5 bases). This TCR was recovered from a female donor with papillary thyroid cancer or a benign thyroid nodule (not recorded which). Some clones in this sample may be carry-over from other donors' samples. CDR3 DNA sequence: TGTTCCAGCAGCATCAGGGCTGAAGGGACCTACGAGCAGTACTTC. This gives the protein CSSSIRAEGTYEQYF.